The sequence of this T cell receptor (beta chain) was determined in a study of CD8 T cells in ankylosing spondylitis. V was pared by 1 base and J by 2 bases, with 11 bases between. This CDR3 has 15 residues. Germline V lookup: CDR1 SGHTA, CDR2 FQGNSA. From the 5' RACE reads, TCRdb called clonotypes with MiXCR, one entry per CDR3 protein. Among 240,000 or so distinct CDR3 sequences listed, 9.5% to 12% were seen once. The sample was blood, either unsorted or a sorted T cell fraction (not recorded which). This chain uses TRBV7-2 with TRBJ2-5; D unclear. This clonotype was sampled from a male donor with ankylosing spondylitis or in good health (not recorded which). The CDR3 region is CASSLGLWIQETQYF. In DNA, the CDR3 is TGTGCCAGCAGCTTAGGTCTTTGGATACAAGAGACCCAGTACTTC.